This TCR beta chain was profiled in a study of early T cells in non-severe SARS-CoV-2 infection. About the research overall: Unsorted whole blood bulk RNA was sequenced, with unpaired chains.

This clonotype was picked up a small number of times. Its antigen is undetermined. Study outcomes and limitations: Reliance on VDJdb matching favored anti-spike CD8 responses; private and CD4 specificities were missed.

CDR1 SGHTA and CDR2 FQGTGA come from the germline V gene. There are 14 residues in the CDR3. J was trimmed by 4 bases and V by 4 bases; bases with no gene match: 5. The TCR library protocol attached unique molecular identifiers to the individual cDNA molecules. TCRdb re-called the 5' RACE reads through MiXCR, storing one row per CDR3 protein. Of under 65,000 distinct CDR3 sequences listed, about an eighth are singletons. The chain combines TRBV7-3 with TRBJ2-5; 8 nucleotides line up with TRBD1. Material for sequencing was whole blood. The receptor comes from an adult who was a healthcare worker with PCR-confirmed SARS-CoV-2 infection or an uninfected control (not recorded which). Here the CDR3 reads CASSYTGQGETQYF. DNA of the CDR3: TGTGCCAGCAGCTATACTGGACAGGGAGAGACCCAGTACTTC.